Below are 22 T cell receptor beta chains sequenced from a single sample in a study of OX40 agonist ivuxolimab in advanced cancers. The data were produced by immunoSEQ multiplex PCR, yet TCRdb's version contains in-frame clones alone and is incomplete. The repertoire consists of 60,000 or so clones, with 84% occurring once and the leading ten covering around 4.5%. Sample: CD4+ or CD8+ T cells sorted from blood, taken in a trial of the OX40 agonist ivuxolimab. Source of these receptors: an adult with an advanced solid tumor such as melanoma, head and neck, liver or kidney cancer.

This clone was seen more than once but under ten times. The V and J genes are TRBV7-9 and TRBJ1-6; TRBD1 matches 10 bases. Germline lookup yields CDR1 SEHNR and CDR2 FQNEAQ (reference sequence). J lost 6 bases, V lost 5 bases, and 4 bases had no gene match. The CDR3 loop spans 15 amino acids. Written as DNA, the CDR3 is TGTGCCAGCAGCCGTAGGACAGGGGGTAATTCACCCCTCCACTTT. Translated: CASSRRTGGNSPLHF.

The chain links TRBV6-5 to TRBJ1-2; TRBD1 aligns across 10 bases. CDR1 and CDR2 (germline): MNHEY, SVGAGI. This CDR3 spans 15 amino acids. Unmatched junction bases numbered 11, after V lost 6 bases and J lost 7 bases. This chain's CDR3 is CASSPRPTGGGGYTF. The CDR3 nucleotides read TGTGCCAGCAGCCCCCGCCCGACAGGGGGCGGTGGCTACACCTTC.

The chain links TRBV27 to TRBJ2-1; D is possibly TRBD2 (6 bases). Trimming left V 5 bases short and J 3 bases short, with 14 bases between. CDR3 length equals 15 residues. Germline lookup yields CDR1 MNHEY and CDR2 SMNVEV (reference sequence). In nucleotides, the CDR3 is TGTGCCAGCAGTCTACGGGGAGGCCACTACAATGAGCAGTTCTTC. It translates to CASSLRGGHYNEQFF.

This rearrangement joins TRBV4-2 to TRBJ1-1, with TRBD1 as a possible D gene (6 bases). V lost 1 base and J lost 5, with 11 bases in between. Germline V lookup: CDR1 LGHNA, CDR2 YNFKEQ. This CDR3 region has 14 residues. The chain's CDR3 is CASSQVQGRTEAFF. DNA of the CDR3: TGTGCCAGCAGCCAAGTACAGGGTCGGACTGAAGCTTTCTTT.

V and J are TRBV6-4 and TRBJ2-3; D perhaps matches TRBD2 (6 bases). CDR3 length: 14 residues. CDR1 and CDR2 (germline): MRHNA, SNTAGT. Trimming shortened V by 0 bases and J by 4 bases, and 8 bases separated the two germline ends. CDR3 residues: CASSDSGGSDTQYF. CDR3 in DNA: TGTGCCAGCAGTGACTCCGGAGGGTCAGATACGCAGTATTTT.

The chain combines TRBV15 with TRBJ1-2; no clear D gene. Germline values: CDR1 LNHNV, CDR2 YYDKDF (reference sequence). This CDR3 has 12 amino acids. The V gene lost 0 bases and the J gene lost 10 bases, with 9 bases spanning the gap. For the CDR3, the DNA is TGTGCCACCAGCAGAGATTTTGAAAACTACACCTTC. Amino acid sequence: CATSRDFENYTF.

This clone was detected once. The CDR3 coding sequence is TGTGCCAGCAGCTCCGAAAGGGACACTGAAGCTTTCTTT. This encodes CASSSERDTEAFF. The genes are TRBV7-8 and TRBJ1-1; D call uncertain. The V gene lost 4 bases and the J gene lost 3 bases, with 9 bases spanning the gap. CDR1 is SGHVS and CDR2 is FQNEAQ in the germline V gene. This CDR3 contains 13 residues.

The chain carries TRBV7-9 and TRBJ2-7; D gene unclear. The CDR3 loop spans 12 amino acids. The germline gives CDR1 SEHNR, CDR2 FQNEAQ (reference sequence). The V gene lost 5 bases and the J gene lost 2 bases, with 7 bases spanning the gap. In DNA, the CDR3 is TGTGCCAGCAGCCTTCGACCCTACGAGCAGTACTTC. Its protein is CASSLRPYEQYF.

This clone was found a few times. The V call is TRBV18, the J call TRBJ1-1, with 8 bases matching TRBD1. V was clipped by 3 bases and J by 11 bases; unmatched bases: 5. The germline V gene has CDR1 KGHSH and CDR2 LQKENI. The CDR3 runs to 12 residues. CDR3: CASSPVGQGAFF. The DNA for the CDR3 is TGTGCCAGCTCACCCGTAGGACAGGGTGCTTTCTTT.

V and J are TRBV5-1 and TRBJ2-2, with no clear D. V dropped 4 bases and J dropped 8 bases, with 9 bases sitting between them. CDR1 and CDR2 from the germline V gene are SGHRS and YFSETQ. The CDR3 totals 12 residues. Here the CDR3 reads CASSLGFGELFF. CDR3 coding DNA: TGCGCCAGCAGCCTAGGGTTTGGGGAGCTGTTTTTT. Full variable domain (remainder filled in from reference TRBV5-1 and TRBJ2-2): KAGVTQTPRYLIKTRGQQVTLSCSPISGHRSVSWYQQTPGQGLQFLFEYFSETQRNKGNFPGRFSGRQFSNSRSEMNVSTLELGDSALYLCASSLGFGELFFGEGSRLTVL.

The chain couples TRBV7-2 to TRBJ2-1, with D maybe TRBD2 (6 bases). With 3 bases removed from V and 12 bases from J, the gap between germline ends came to 18 bases. Germline CDR1 reads SGHTA; CDR2 reads FQGNSA. The CDR3 is 14 amino acids. In nucleotides, the CDR3 is TGTGCCAGCAGCTTTCGGGGGACTGAGAGACGGCAGTTCTTC. It translates to CASSFRGTERRQFF. The complete variable domain, with remaining parts taken from reference TRBV7-2 and TRBJ2-1, reads GAGVSQSPSNKVTEKGKDVELRCDPISGHTALYWYRQSLGQGLEFLIYFQGNSAPDKSGLPSDRFSAERTGGSVSTLTIQRTQQEDSAVYLCASSFRGTERRQFFGPGTRLTVL.

This rearrangement joins TRBV19 to TRBJ1-1; TRBD1 matches 8 bases. J lost 0 bases, V lost 4 bases, and 4 bases had no gene match. This CDR3 contains 15 residues. Germline lookup yields CDR1 LNHDA and CDR2 SQIVND (reference sequence). Here the CDR3 DNA reads TGTGCCAGTAGTAAGACAGGGGACTTGAACACTGAAGCTTTCTTT. It encodes CASSKTGDLNTEAFF. Drawing the rest from reference TRBV19 and TRBJ1-1, the complete variable domain is DGGITQSPKYLFRKEGQNVTLSCEQNLNHDAMYWYRQDPGQGLRLIYYSQIVNDFQKGDIAEGYSVSREKKESFPLTVTSAQKNPTAFYLCASSKTGDLNTEAFFGQGTRLTVV.

V is TRBV6-1 and J is TRBJ2-2; D is possibly TRBD2 (5 bases). CDR3 length equals 12 residues. V lost 6 bases and J lost 6, with 8 bases in between. CDR1 is MNHNS, CDR2 SASEGT, per germline. The CDR3 nucleotides are TGTGCCAGCAGGGAGGTGTCCGGGGAGCTGTTTTTT. Translated, it gives CASREVSGELFF.

The V and J genes are TRBV28 and TRBJ2-4, with 8 bases aligning to TRBD2. Germline CDR1 and CDR2: MDHEN and SYDVKM. J gave up 1 base and V 7 bases, and 9 bases lay outside the gene matches. CDR3 size: 16 residues. The CDR3 nucleotides read TGTGCCAGCACGCGCAGCGGGGGCATGGCCAAAAACATTCAGTACTTC. Encoded protein: CASTRSGGMAKNIQYF.

The chain combines TRBV5-8 with TRBJ2-1; D may match TRBD1 or TRBD2 (5 bases each). Trimming took off 1 base at V and 6 bases at J, with 14 bases between the two ends. Germline V lookup: CDR1 SGHTS, CDR2 YDEGEE. The CDR3 covers 15 residues. The CDR3 here is CASSLRGLTGNEQFF. In DNA, the CDR3 is TGTGCCAGCAGCTTGCGGGGCCTGACGGGCAATGAGCAGTTCTTC.

CDR3 in DNA: TGCGCCAGCAGCTTGCGGGGTAACACTGAAGCTTTCTTT. Translated, it gives CASSLRGNTEAFF. The V gene is TRBV5-1, the J gene TRBJ1-1; D is unclear. The V and J ends lost 1 base and 2 bases respectively, with 6 bases between them. CDR1 and CDR2 (germline): SGHRS, YFSETQ. The CDR3 runs to 13 residues.

The rearrangement links TRBV5-1 to TRBJ2-7; 11 bases align to TRBD1. V was clipped by 7 bases and J by 6 bases; unmatched bases: 9. This CDR3 has 14 amino acids. The germline V gene encodes CDR1 SGHRS and CDR2 YFSETQ. Written as DNA, the CDR3 is TGCGCCAGCCGCGCCCCGGGACAGGGGGGCGAGCAGTACTTC. Its translation: CASRAPGQGGEQYF.

This chain joins TRBV7-9 and TRBJ2-5, with 7 bases matching TRBD1. Germline V CDR1 and CDR2: SEHNR, FQNEAQ (reference sequence). Losses at the gene ends were 1 base for V and 7 bases for J; bases not matched to a gene: 6. The CDR3 spans 14 residues. CDR3 protein: CASSLGRGYGTQYF. Here the CDR3 DNA reads TGTGCCAGCAGCTTAGGCAGGGGGTACGGGACCCAGTACTTC.

This clone has only a few counts. The V call is TRBV2, the J call TRBJ1-6; D may be TRBD1 (6 bases). Germline values: CDR1 SNHLY, CDR2 FYNNEI. The CDR3 covers 14 residues. The V and J ends lost 7 bases and 3 bases respectively, with 10 bases between them. CDR3 in DNA: TGTGCCAGCACCGGACAGAACTATAATTCACCCCTCCACTTT. Its protein is CASTGQNYNSPLHF.

The genes are TRBV7-2 and TRBJ2-3, with D hard to call. This CDR3 is 13 amino acids long. V was clipped by 3 bases and J by 6 bases, with 10 bases between them. Per the germline V gene, CDR1 is SGHTA and CDR2 is FQGNSA. The CDR3 protein is CASSFAIGDTQYF. CDR3 DNA: TGTGCCAGCAGCTTTGCTATAGGCGATACGCAGTATTTT.

This chain connects TRBV4-1 to TRBJ1-3, with D possibly being TRBD1 (5 bases). Trimming removed 2 bases at V and 2 bases at J, with 16 bases between. Germline V gene data show CDR1 as MGHRA and CDR2 as YSYEKL. The CDR3 is made up of 17 amino acids. Written as DNA, the CDR3 is TGCGCCAGCAGCCAACCCGGACACCTTGCTCCTGGAAACACCATATATTTT. Translated, it gives CASSQPGHLAPGNTIYF.

The CDR3 protein is CASSSGLRTDTQYF. The DNA of the CDR3 is TGTGCCAGCAGCTCGGGACTCCGCACAGATACGCAGTATTTT. The V gene is TRBV7-3, the J gene TRBJ2-3; D is possibly TRBD2 (6 bases). V was shortened by 4 bases and J by 1 base, with 9 bases between the two germline ends. Germline V lookup: CDR1 SGHTA, CDR2 FQGTGA. The CDR3 runs 14 residues. The variable domain in full, with the rest retrieved from reference TRBV7-3 and TRBJ2-3, is GAGVSQTPSNKVTEKGKYVELRCDPISGHTALYWYRQSLGQGPEFLIYFQGTGAADDSGLPNDRFFAVRPEGSVSTLKIQRTERGDSAVYLCASSSGLRTDTQYFGPGTRLTVL.